The entry below describes one T cell receptor beta chain. Its antigen is undetermined. MiXCR, run by TCRdb on the reads, gives a single entry per CDR3 protein. The data hold a few hundred thousand distinct CDR3 sequences, with around two fifths observed a single time. V lost 4 bases, J lost 4 bases, and 16 bases lay in between. The CDR3 sequence is 15 residues long. Germline CDR1 is LNHDA and CDR2 is SQIVND (reference sequence). This sample is part of a study of T cell repertoires in cytomegalovirus infection. Study at large: Researchers turned to recently identified HLA-C-restricted CMV epitopes as well as well-studied HLA-B-restricted ones. CMV infection plus the matching HLA type was flagged by public TCR beta signatures.

Study outcomes and limitations: The study found HLA-C-restricted CMV-specific TCR beta clonotypes dominating the ex vivo response.

V and J are TRBV19 and TRBJ2-5; tentatively, D is TRBD1 or TRBD2 (5 bases each). This TCR came from a human donor in good health (CMV status not recorded). Some clones in this sample may be carry-over from other donors' samples. This specimen consisted of cultured PBMCs, obtained from culture after CMV antigen stimulation. CDR3 in amino acids: CASSSPGASVETQYF. The CDR3 DNA is TGTGCCAGTAGTAGCCCCGGGGCGTCCGTAGAGACCCAGTACTTC.